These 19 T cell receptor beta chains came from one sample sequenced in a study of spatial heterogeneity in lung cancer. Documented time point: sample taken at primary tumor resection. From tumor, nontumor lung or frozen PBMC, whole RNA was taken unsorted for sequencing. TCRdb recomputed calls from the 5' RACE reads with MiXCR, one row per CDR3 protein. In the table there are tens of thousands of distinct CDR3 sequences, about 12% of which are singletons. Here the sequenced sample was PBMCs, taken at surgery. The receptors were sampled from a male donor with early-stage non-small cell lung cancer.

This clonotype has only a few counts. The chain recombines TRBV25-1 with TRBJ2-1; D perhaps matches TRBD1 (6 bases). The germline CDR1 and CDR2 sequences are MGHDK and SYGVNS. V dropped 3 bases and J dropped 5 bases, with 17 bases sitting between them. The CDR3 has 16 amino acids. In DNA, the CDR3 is TGTGCCAGCAGTGATGGGGGCGGCAGGGGAAACAATGAGCAGTTCTTC. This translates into CASSDGGGRGNNEQFF.

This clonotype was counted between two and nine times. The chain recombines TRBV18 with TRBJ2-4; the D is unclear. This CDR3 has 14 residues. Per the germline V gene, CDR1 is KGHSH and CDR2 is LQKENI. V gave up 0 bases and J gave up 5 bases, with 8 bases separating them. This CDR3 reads CASSPPIKENIQYF. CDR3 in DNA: TGTGCCAGCTCACCACCTATCAAAGAAAACATTCAGTACTTC.

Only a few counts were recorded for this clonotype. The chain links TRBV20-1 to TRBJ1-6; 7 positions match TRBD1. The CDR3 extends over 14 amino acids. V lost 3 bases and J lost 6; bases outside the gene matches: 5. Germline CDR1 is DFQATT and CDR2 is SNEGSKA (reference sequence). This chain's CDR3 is CSASYQGVNSPLHF. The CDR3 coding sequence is TGCAGTGCTAGTTACCAGGGGGTTAATTCACCCCTCCACTTT.

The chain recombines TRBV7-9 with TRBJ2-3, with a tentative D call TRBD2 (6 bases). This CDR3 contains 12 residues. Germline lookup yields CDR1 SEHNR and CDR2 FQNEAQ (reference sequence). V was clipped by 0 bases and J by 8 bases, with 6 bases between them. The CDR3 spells CASSLASGTQYF. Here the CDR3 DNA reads TGTGCCAGCAGCTTAGCTAGCGGTACGCAGTATTTT. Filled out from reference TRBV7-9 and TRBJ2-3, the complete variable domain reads DTGVSQNPRHKITKRGQNVTFRCDPISEHNRLYWYRQTLGQGPEFLTYFQNEAQLEKSRLLSDRFSAERPKGSFSTLEIQRTEQGDSAMYLCASSLASGTQYFGPGTRLTVL.

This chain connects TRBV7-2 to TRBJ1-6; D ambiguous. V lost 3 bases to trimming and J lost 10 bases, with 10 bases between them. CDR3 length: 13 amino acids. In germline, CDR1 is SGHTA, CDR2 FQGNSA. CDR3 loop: CASSLRQISPLHF. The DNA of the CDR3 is TGTGCCAGCAGCTTGCGACAAATCTCACCCCTCCACTTT.

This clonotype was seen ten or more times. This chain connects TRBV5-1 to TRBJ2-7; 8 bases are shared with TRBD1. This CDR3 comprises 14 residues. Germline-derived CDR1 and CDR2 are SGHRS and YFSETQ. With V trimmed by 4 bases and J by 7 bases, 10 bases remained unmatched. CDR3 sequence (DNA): TGCGCCAGCAGCCCAGGACAGGGTCCGGGGGAGCAGTACTTC. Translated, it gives CASSPGQGPGEQYF.

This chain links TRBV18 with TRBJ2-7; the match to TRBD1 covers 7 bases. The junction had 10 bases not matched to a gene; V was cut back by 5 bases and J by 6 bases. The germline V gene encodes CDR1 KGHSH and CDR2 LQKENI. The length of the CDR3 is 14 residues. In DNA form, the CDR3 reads TGTGCCAGCTCATCCGACAGGGCCCTCGGCGAGCAGTACTTC. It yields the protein CASSSDRALGEQYF.

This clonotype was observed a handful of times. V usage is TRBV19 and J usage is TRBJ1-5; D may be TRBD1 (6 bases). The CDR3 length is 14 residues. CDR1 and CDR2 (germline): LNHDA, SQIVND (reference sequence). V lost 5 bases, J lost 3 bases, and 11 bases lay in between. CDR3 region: CASSVDSYNQPQHF. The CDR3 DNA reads TGTGCCAGTAGTGTGGACAGCTACAATCAGCCCCAGCATTTT.

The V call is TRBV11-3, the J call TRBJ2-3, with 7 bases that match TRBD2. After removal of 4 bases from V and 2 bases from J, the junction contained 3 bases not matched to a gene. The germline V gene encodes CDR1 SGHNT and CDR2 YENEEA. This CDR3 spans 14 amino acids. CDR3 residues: CASSSSGITDTQYF. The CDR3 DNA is TGTGCCAGCAGCTCTAGCGGAATCACAGATACGCAGTATTTT.

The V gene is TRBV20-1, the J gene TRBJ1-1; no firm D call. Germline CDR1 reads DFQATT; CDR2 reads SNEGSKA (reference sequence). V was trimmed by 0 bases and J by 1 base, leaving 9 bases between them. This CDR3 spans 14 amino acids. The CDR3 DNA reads TGCAGTGCTAGAGATGAACGGGGGAACACTGAAGCTTTCTTT. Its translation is CSARDERGNTEAFF.

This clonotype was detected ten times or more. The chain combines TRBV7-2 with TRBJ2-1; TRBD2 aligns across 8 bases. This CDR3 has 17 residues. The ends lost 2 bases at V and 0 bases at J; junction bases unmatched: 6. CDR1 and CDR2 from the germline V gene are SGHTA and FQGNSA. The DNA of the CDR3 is TGTGCCAGCAGCTTACAGCGGGGGTTGAGCTCCTACAATGAGCAGTTCTTC. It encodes CASSLQRGLSSYNEQFF.

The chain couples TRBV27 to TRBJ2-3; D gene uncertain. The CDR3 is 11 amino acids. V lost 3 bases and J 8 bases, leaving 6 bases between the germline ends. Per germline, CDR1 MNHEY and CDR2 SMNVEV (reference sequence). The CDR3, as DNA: TGTGCCAGCAGTTTCATGGGTACGCAGTATTTT. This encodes CASSFMGTQYF.

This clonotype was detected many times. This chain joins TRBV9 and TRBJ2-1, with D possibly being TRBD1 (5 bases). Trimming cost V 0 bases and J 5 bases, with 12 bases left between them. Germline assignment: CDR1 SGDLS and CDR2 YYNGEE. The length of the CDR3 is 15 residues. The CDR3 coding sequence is TGTGCCAGCAGCGTAGGATCCGGACACAACAATGAGCAGTTCTTC. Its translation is CASSVGSGHNNEQFF.

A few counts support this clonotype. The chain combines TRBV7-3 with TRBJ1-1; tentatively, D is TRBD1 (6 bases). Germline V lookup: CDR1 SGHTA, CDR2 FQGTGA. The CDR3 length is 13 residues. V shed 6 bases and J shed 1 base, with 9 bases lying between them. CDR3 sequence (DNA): TGTGCCAGCAGTCAGGGACAGAACACTGAAGCTTTCTTT. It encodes CASSQGQNTEAFF.

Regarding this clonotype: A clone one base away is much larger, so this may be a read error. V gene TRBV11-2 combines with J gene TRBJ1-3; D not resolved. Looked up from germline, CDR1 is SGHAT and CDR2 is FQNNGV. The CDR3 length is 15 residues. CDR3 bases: TGTGTCAGCAGCTTAGATCCCGCGGGAGGTGCCACCATATATTTT. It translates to CVSSLDPAGGATIYF.

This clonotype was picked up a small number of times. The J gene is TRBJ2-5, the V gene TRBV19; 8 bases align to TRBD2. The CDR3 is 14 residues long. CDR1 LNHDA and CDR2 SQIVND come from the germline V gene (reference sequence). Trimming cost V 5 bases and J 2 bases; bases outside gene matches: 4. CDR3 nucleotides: TGTGCCAGTAGTTTCATAGCGGGGCAAGAGACCCAGTACTTC. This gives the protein CASSFIAGQETQYF.

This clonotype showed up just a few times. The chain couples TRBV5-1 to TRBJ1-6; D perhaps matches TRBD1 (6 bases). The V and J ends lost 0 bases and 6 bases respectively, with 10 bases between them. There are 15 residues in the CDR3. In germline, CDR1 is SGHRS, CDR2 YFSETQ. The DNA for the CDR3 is TGCGCCAGCAGCTTGGACAGGGCTAGTAATTCACCCCTCCACTTT. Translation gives CASSLDRASNSPLHF.

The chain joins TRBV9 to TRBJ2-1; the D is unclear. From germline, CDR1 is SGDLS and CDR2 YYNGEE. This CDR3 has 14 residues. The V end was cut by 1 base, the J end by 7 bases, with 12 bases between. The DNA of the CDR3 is TGTGCCAGCAGCGTACGGGCTGACACAAATGAGCAGTTCTTC. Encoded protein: CASSVRADTNEQFF.

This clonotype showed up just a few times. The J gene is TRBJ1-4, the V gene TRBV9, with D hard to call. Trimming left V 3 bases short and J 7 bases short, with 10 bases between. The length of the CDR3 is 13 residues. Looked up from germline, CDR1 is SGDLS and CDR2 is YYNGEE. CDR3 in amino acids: CASSARPGEKLFF. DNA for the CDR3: TGTGCCAGCAGCGCCCGGCCCGGTGAAAAACTGTTTTTT.